Given below is one T cell receptor beta chain in context. Trimming removed 1 base from V and 4 bases from J; junction bases left unmatched: 8. Germline CDR1 is SGHRS and CDR2 is YFSETQ. The CDR3 covers 18 residues. This record belongs to a study of blood T cell repertoires in COVID-19. For the study at large: The United States, Italy and Spain supplied acute and convalescent COVID-19 samples. T cells, B-cell-depleted T cells, or PBMCs supplied cDNA or gDNA.

Original data processing: By means of reference gene primer amplification, nucleated cell counts were estimated. Assay: immunoSEQ multiplex PCR; the TCRdb copy retains only in-frame clones and omits some. Clonal size and the V and J genes are those of that table, whereas D and trimming came from the DNA. Here the sample spans roughly 250,000 clones, approximately 79% being singletons. Source material: peripheral blood. The rearrangement links TRBV5-1 to TRBJ2-2; 12 positions match TRBD1. This TCR was sampled from a woman between 40 and 55 years old with active or convalescent COVID-19. The DNA for the CDR3 is TGCGCCAGCAGCTTGAGTATTCGGGACAGGGGGCTCACCGGGGAGCTGTTTTTT. As protein: CASSLSIRDRGLTGELFF. The full variable domain, with the rest looked up from reference TRBV5-1 and TRBJ2-2, is KAGVTQTPRYLIKTRGQQVTLSCSPISGHRSVSWYQQTPGQGLQFLFEYFSETQRNKGNFPGRFSGRQFSNSRSEMNVSTLELGDSALYLCASSLSIRDRGLTGELFFGEGSRLTVL.